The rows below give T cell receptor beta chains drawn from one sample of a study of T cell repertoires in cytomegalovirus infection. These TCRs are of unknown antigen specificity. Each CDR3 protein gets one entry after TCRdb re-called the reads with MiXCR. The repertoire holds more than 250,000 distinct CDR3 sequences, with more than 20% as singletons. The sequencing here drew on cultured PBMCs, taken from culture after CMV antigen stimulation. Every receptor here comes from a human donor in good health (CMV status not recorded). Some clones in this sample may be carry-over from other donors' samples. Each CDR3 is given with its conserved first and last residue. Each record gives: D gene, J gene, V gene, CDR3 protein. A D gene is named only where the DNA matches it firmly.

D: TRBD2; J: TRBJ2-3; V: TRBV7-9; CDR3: CASSVLAGATDTQYF
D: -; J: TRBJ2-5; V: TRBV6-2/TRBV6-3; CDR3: CASSYTSLLETQYF
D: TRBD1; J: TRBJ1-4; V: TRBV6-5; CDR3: CASSPYRGVDEKLFF
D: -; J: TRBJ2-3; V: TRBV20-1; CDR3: CSARDLPDTQYF
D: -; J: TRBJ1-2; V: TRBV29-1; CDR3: CSVEDRSPSTYGYTF
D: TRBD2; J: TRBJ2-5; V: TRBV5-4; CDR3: CASSSSSGFQETQYF
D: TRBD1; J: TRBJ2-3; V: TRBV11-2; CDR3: CASSLMGQSTDTQYF
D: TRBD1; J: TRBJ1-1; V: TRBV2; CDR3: CASNIGQGGTEAFF
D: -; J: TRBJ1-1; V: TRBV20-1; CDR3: CSARGPGMGTEAFF
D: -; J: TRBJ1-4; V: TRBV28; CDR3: CASSLIGPGTTENEKLFF
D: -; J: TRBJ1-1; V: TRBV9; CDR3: CASSVGMALNTEAFF
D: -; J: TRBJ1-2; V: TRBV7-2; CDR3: CASSLPQSSYGYTF
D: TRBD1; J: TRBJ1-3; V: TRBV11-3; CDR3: CASTLRGQGPNTIYF
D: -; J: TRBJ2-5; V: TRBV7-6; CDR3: CASSRGETQYF
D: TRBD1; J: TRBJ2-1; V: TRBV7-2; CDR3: CASSRDREGFF
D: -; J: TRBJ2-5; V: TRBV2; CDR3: CASATEETQYF
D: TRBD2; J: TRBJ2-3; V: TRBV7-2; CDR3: CASSLVASGVDTQYF
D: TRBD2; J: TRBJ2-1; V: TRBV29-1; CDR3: CSVWGLAANEQFF
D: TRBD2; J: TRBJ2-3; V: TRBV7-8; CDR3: CASSLREGHTDTQYF
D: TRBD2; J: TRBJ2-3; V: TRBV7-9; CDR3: CASSLQTSGSFDTQYF
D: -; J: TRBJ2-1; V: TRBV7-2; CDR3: CASSSGGGSYNEQFF
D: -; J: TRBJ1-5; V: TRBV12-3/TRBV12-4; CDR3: CASSLRAASNQPQHF
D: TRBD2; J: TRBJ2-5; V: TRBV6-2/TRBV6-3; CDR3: CASIQRRLAGGRETQYF
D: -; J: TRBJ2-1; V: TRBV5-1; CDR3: CASSQVPGSEQFF
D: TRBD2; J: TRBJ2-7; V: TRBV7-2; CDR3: CATSVLAGGPGGEQYF